The following is a T cell receptor (beta chain) sequence with its context. Trimming left V 4 bases short and J 5 bases short, with 11 bases between. CDR3 length: 12 residues. Looked up from germline, CDR1 is SQVTM and CDR2 is ANQGSEA. These data belong to a study of T-cell reconstitution after alpha-beta-depleted transplantation in children. For TCRbeta, the library was prepared with unique molecular identifiers. TCRdb reprocessed the PCR reads with MiXCR, giving one entry per CDR3 protein. The sample records some 590,000 distinct CDR3 sequences, over 9.5% being singletons. Sequenced here: PBMCs from the stem cell graft donor, sampled from the stem cell graft. The clonotype was recovered from a human donor who donated a stem cell graft to a child with acute myeloid leukemia. V usage is TRBV29-1 and J usage is TRBJ1-2, with TRBD1 as a possible D gene (6 bases). CDR3: CSVARGGYGYTF. Written as DNA, the CDR3 is TGCAGCGTTGCCAGGGGAGGGTATGGCTACACCTTC.